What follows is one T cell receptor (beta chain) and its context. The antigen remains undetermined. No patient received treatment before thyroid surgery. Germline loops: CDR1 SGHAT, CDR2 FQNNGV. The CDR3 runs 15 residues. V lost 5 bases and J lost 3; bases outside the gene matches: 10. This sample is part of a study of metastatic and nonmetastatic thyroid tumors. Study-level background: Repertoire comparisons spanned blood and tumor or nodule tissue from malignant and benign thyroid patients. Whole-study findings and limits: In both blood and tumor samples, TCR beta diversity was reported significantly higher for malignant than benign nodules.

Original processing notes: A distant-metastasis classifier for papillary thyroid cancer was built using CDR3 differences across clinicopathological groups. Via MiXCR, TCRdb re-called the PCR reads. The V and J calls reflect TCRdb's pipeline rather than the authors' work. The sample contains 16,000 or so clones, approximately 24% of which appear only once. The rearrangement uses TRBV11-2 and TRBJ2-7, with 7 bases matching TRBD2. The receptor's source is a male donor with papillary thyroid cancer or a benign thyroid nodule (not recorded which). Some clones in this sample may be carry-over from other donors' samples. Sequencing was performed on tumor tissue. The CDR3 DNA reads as TGTGCCAGCAGCCTCGCTGGGGGGGAGAACTACGAGCAGTACTTC. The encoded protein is CASSLAGGENYEQYF.